This T cell receptor beta chain appears in the sequencing data of a study of molecular identifiers for immune sequencing clone quantification. Points from the study as a whole: It was shown that clones above 20 RNA copies held over 97% of effector molecules, but under 1% in naive cells. Identical TCR molecules can share a barcode, and this sharing could underestimate highly expanded clone sizes.

Sequencing libraries of naive CD8 cells derived from around 20,000 to 990,000 sorted cells with 10%, 30% or 50% RNA. Sorting defined naive CD8 T cells as CD8+CD4-CCR7+CD45RA+. Germline V gives CDR1 SGDLS, CDR2 YYNGEE. Deletions cut 0 bases from V and 1 base from J, with 9 bases between. The CDR3 is 15 residues long. TCRdb recomputed calls from the PCR reads with MiXCR, one row per CDR3 protein. Of about 640,000 distinct CDR3 sequences listed, approximately 20% were seen once; the top ten hold about 0.9%. In this sample, this clonotype turned up many times. Its antigen is unidentified. V and J are TRBV9 and TRBJ2-3; D might be TRBD1 (5 bases). This clonotype was obtained from a human donor in good health. Some libraries in this study had Jurkat cell RNA spiked in. Material for sequencing was naive CD8+ T cells from blood, with Jurkat cell RNA spiked in. Subset noted: FACS-sorted CD8+CD4-CCR7+CD45RA+ naive T cells. For the CDR3, the DNA is TGTGCCAGCAGCGTAGAGGGGTTTGGCACAGATACGCAGTATTTT. Protein: CASSVEGFGTDTQYF.